This entry concerns a single TCR beta chain. Its matching antigen is unknown. This specimen comes from a study of T cell responses to AZD1222 COVID-19 vaccine. Study-level points and caveats: Of the AZD1222 recipients, only 5 or 6 were seropositive at baseline. Spike-wide coverage was observed for vaccine-associated CD4 TCRs, with dominant responses at 160-218 and 743-854. No repertoire was sampled before or during the peak T cell response, only after it.

CDR3 size: 17 residues. Germline lookup yields CDR1 SGDLS and CDR2 YYNGEE. With V trimmed by 0 bases and J by 8 bases, 13 bases remained unmatched. The data were produced by immunoSEQ multiplex PCR, yet TCRdb's version contains in-frame clones alone and is incomplete. The sample has tens of thousands of clones; 65% to 90% are singletons. The specimen comprised peripheral blood, sampled on day 0 of AZD1222 vaccination. This chain joins TRBV9 and TRBJ2-1; TRBD1 matches 8 bases. The source of this sequence is an adult in good health. This CDR3 reads CASSVDVFRTGIDEQFF. The CDR3 bases are TGTGCCAGCAGCGTAGACGTTTTCCGGACAGGGATCGATGAGCAGTTCTTC.